Listed below are T cell receptor beta chains from one sample, sequenced in a study of T cell responses to AZD1222 COVID-19 vaccine. Method: immunoSEQ multiplex PCR; TCRdb's copy keeps in-frame clones and lacks some. Of about 110,000 clones in the sample, around nine tenths were seen once. The starting material was peripheral blood, obtained 28 days after the second AZD1222 dose. The receptor source for this set is an adult who received the AZD1222 COVID-19 vaccine. The CDR3 runs from the conserved cysteine through the conserved F or W. D genes are given only for firm matches. Part of the rows lack a size; the others show once, few, many or a class for expanded clones.

clone_size: -
v_call: TRBV29-1
j_call: TRBJ2-7
d_call: -
cdr3_aa: CSVRVQPAGEQYF
cdr3_nt: TGCAGCGTGCGGGTGCAGCCGGCAGGGGAGCAGTACTTC

clone_size: -
v_call: TRBV5-1
j_call: TRBJ1-1
d_call: TRBD1
cdr3_aa: CASSPRQGRGTEAFF
cdr3_nt: TGCGCCAGCAGCCCCCGACAGGGTCGGGGCACTGAAGCTTTCTTT

clone_size: -
v_call: TRBV5-6
j_call: TRBJ2-7
d_call: -
cdr3_aa: CASSFGFYEQYF
cdr3_nt: TGTGCCAGCAGCTTTGGGTTTTACGAGCAGTACTTC

clone_size: once
v_call: TRBV19
j_call: TRBJ2-3
d_call: -
cdr3_aa: CASSIPSPYTQYF
cdr3_nt: TGTGCCAGTAGTATTCCTTCCCCCTATACGCAGTATTTT

clone_size: -
v_call: TRBV9
j_call: TRBJ1-5
d_call: -
cdr3_aa: CASSVGDGYQPQHF
cdr3_nt: TGTGCCAGCAGCGTAGGGGACGGCTATCAGCCCCAGCATTTT

clone_size: -
v_call: TRBV5-1
j_call: TRBJ2-6
d_call: -
cdr3_aa: CASSSDSSGANVLTF
cdr3_nt: TGCGCCAGCAGCTCGGACAGCTCTGGGGCCAACGTCCTGACTTTC

clone_size: -
v_call: TRBV19
j_call: TRBJ2-6
d_call: TRBD1
cdr3_aa: CASSIRGPGANVLTF
cdr3_nt: TGTGCCAGTAGTATAAGGGGGCCTGGGGCCAACGTCCTGACTTTC

clone_size: -
v_call: TRBV19
j_call: TRBJ2-4
d_call: -
cdr3_aa: CASSIQGRAAKNIQYF
cdr3_nt: TGTGCCAGTAGTATCCAGGGGCGGGCGGCCAAAAACATTCAGTACTTC

clone_size: -
v_call: TRBV21-1
j_call: TRBJ2-4
d_call: -
cdr3_aa: CASSPRARDTAKNIQYF
cdr3_nt: TGTGCCAGCAGCCCCCGGGCTCGGGACACAGCCAAAAACATTCAGTACTTC

clone_size: -
v_call: TRBV10-3
j_call: TRBJ1-4
d_call: TRBD1
cdr3_aa: CAISNRGDEKLFF
cdr3_nt: TGTGCCATCAGTAACAGGGGAGATGAAAAACTGTTTTTT

clone_size: -
v_call: TRBV7-4
j_call: TRBJ2-7
d_call: TRBD1
cdr3_aa: CASSLVQDRVHDEQYF
cdr3_nt: TGTGCCAGCAGCTTAGTTCAGGACAGGGTCCACGACGAGCAGTACTTC

clone_size: -
v_call: TRBV6-5
j_call: TRBJ2-3
d_call: TRBD1
cdr3_aa: CASNPTGTDTQYF
cdr3_nt: TGTGCCAGCAATCCGACAGGGACAGATACGCAGTATTTT

clone_size: -
v_call: TRBV3-1/TRBV3-2
j_call: TRBJ1-1
d_call: -
cdr3_aa: CASSQDGTPNTEAFF
cdr3_nt: TGTGCCAGCAGCCAAGATGGCACCCCGAACACTGAAGCTTTCTTT

clone_size: -
v_call: TRBV7-9
j_call: TRBJ2-3
d_call: TRBD1
cdr3_aa: CASRGQGLGTQYF
cdr3_nt: TGTGCCAGCAGGGGACAGGGGTTAGGTACGCAGTATTTT

clone_size: -
v_call: TRBV4-1
j_call: TRBJ2-5
d_call: TRBD2
cdr3_aa: CASSLLAGGLQETQYF
cdr3_nt: TGCGCCAGCAGCCTCTTGGCGGGGGGGCTCCAAGAGACCCAGTACTTC

clone_size: -
v_call: TRBV10-2
j_call: TRBJ1-1
d_call: TRBD1
cdr3_aa: CASSQGAQVTEAFF
cdr3_nt: TGCGCCAGCAGTCAGGGGGCGCAGGTCACTGAAGCTTTCTTT

clone_size: -
v_call: TRBV12-3/TRBV12-4
j_call: TRBJ1-5
d_call: -
cdr3_aa: CASSSWTDQPQHF
cdr3_nt: TGTGCCAGCAGCTCCTGGACAGACCAGCCCCAGCATTTT

clone_size: -
v_call: TRBV10-3
j_call: TRBJ1-2
d_call: -
cdr3_aa: CAISESSGYTF
cdr3_nt: TGTGCCATCAGTGAGTCTTCGGGCTACACCTTC

clone_size: once
v_call: TRBV7-3
j_call: TRBJ2-7
d_call: -
cdr3_aa: CASSLNPGTAYEQYF
cdr3_nt: TGTGCCAGCAGCTTAAACCCCGGGACGGCCTACGAGCAGTACTTC

clone_size: -
v_call: TRBV5-6
j_call: TRBJ2-2
d_call: TRBD1
cdr3_aa: CASSLVGQGPITGELFF
cdr3_nt: TGTGCCAGCAGCTTGGTGGGACAGGGCCCGATTACCGGGGAGCTGTTTTTT

clone_size: -
v_call: TRBV6-2/TRBV6-3
j_call: TRBJ2-5
d_call: -
cdr3_aa: CASSYSRGEETQYF
cdr3_nt: TGTGCCAGCAGTTACTCGAGGGGTGAAGAGACCCAGTACTTC

clone_size: -
v_call: TRBV19
j_call: TRBJ2-7
d_call: -
cdr3_aa: CASSSGQGGGYEQYF
cdr3_nt: TGTGCCAGTAGTTCCGGACAGGGAGGGGGATACGAGCAGTACTTC

clone_size: -
v_call: TRBV4-3
j_call: TRBJ2-7
d_call: -
cdr3_aa: CASSQGPGALSYEQYF
cdr3_nt: TGCGCCAGCAGCCAAGGTCCAGGGGCCCTCTCCTACGAGCAGTACTTC

clone_size: -
v_call: TRBV5-4
j_call: TRBJ2-3
d_call: -
cdr3_aa: CASSAQNRADTQYF
cdr3_nt: TGTGCCAGCAGCGCCCAAAATAGAGCAGATACGCAGTATTTT

clone_size: -
v_call: TRBV18
j_call: TRBJ2-7
d_call: -
cdr3_aa: CASSPSLTGRLVYEQYF
cdr3_nt: TGTGCCAGCTCACCTAGCTTAACAGGGAGATTAGTGTACGAGCAGTACTTC

clone_size: -
v_call: TRBV28
j_call: TRBJ1-2
d_call: TRBD1
cdr3_aa: CASSLETGVNYGYTF
cdr3_nt: TGTGCCAGCAGTTTAGAAACAGGGGTTAACTATGGCTACACCTTC

clone_size: -
v_call: TRBV7-2
j_call: TRBJ2-3
d_call: -
cdr3_aa: CASSSRTGTDTQYF
cdr3_nt: TGTGCCAGCAGCTCCCGGACTGGCACAGATACGCAGTATTTT

clone_size: -
v_call: TRBV5-1
j_call: TRBJ2-2
d_call: -
cdr3_aa: CASSSAAGRETGELFF
cdr3_nt: TGCGCCAGCAGCTCGGCGGCAGGGCGCGAGACCGGGGAGCTGTTTTTT

clone_size: -
v_call: TRBV7-2
j_call: TRBJ2-3
d_call: -
cdr3_aa: CASSPRLAESTDTQYF
cdr3_nt: TGTGCCAGCAGCCCCCGCTTGGCCGAAAGCACAGATACGCAGTATTTT

clone_size: -
v_call: TRBV5-6
j_call: TRBJ2-5
d_call: TRBD2
cdr3_aa: CASSLASGSQETQYF
cdr3_nt: TGTGCCAGCAGCTTGGCTAGCGGTTCCCAAGAGACCCAGTACTTC

clone_size: -
v_call: TRBV18
j_call: TRBJ2-7
d_call: TRBD1
cdr3_aa: CASSPRQGISYEQYF
cdr3_nt: TGTGCCAGCTCACCCCGACAGGGTATTTCCTACGAGCAGTACTTC

clone_size: once
v_call: TRBV11-1
j_call: TRBJ2-1
d_call: TRBD1
cdr3_aa: CASSLGTGGRNEQFF
cdr3_nt: TGTGCCAGCAGCTTAGGAACAGGGGGCCGCAATGAGCAGTTCTTC

clone_size: -
v_call: TRBV7-9
j_call: TRBJ2-5
d_call: -
cdr3_aa: CASSLGEGQETQYF
cdr3_nt: TGTGCCAGCAGCTTAGGGGAAGGCCAAGAGACCCAGTACTTC

clone_size: -
v_call: TRBV27
j_call: TRBJ1-2
d_call: -
cdr3_aa: CASSPRETFYGYTF
cdr3_nt: TGTGCCAGCAGTCCTAGGGAGACCTTCTATGGCTACACCTTC

clone_size: once
v_call: TRBV6-5
j_call: TRBJ1-4
d_call: -
cdr3_aa: CASREGVANEKLFF
cdr3_nt: TGTGCCAGCAGAGAGGGGGTGGCTAATGAAAAACTGTTTTTT

clone_size: -
v_call: TRBV30
j_call: TRBJ1-2
d_call: -
cdr3_aa: CAWSTIRGTSAKPYGYTF
cdr3_nt: TGTGCCTGGAGCACCATCCGGGGAACCAGCGCCAAACCCTATGGCTACACCTTC

clone_size: -
v_call: TRBV20-1
j_call: TRBJ2-1
d_call: -
cdr3_aa: CSASGRTIYNEQFF
cdr3_nt: TGCAGTGCTAGTGGCAGGACCATTTACAATGAGCAGTTCTTC

clone_size: -
v_call: TRBV18
j_call: TRBJ1-6
d_call: -
cdr3_aa: CASSPPAAAFNNSPLHF
cdr3_nt: TGTGCCAGCTCACCACCGGCGGCAGCGTTTAATAATTCACCCCTCCACTTT

clone_size: -
v_call: TRBV7-6
j_call: TRBJ1-4
d_call: -
cdr3_aa: CASSQEGWEIATNEKLFF
cdr3_nt: TGTGCCAGCAGCCAAGAGGGGTGGGAGATAGCAACTAATGAAAAACTGTTTTTT

clone_size: -
v_call: TRBV28
j_call: TRBJ2-2
d_call: TRBD1
cdr3_aa: CATLGQGNTGELFF
cdr3_nt: TGTGCCACCTTGGGACAGGGGAACACCGGGGAGCTGTTTTTT

clone_size: -
v_call: TRBV7-3
j_call: TRBJ2-5
d_call: TRBD2
cdr3_aa: CASSLQAGAQETQYF
cdr3_nt: TGTGCCAGCAGCTTACAAGCGGGGGCTCAAGAGACCCAGTACTTC

clone_size: -
v_call: TRBV28
j_call: TRBJ1-2
d_call: TRBD1
cdr3_aa: CASSTSGGPNYGYTF
cdr3_nt: TGTGCCAGCAGTACATCAGGGGGGCCTAACTATGGCTACACCTTC

clone_size: -
v_call: TRBV2
j_call: TRBJ1-1
d_call: -
cdr3_aa: CASRAHTGAEAFF
cdr3_nt: TGTGCCAGCAGGGCCCACACTGGAGCGGAAGCTTTCTTT

clone_size: -
v_call: TRBV12-2
j_call: TRBJ2-7
d_call: -
cdr3_aa: CASRLTARTDYEQYF
cdr3_nt: TGTGCAAGTCGCTTAACTGCCCGGACTGACTACGAGCAGTACTTC

clone_size: -
v_call: TRBV5-1
j_call: TRBJ2-7
d_call: TRBD2
cdr3_aa: CASSFSGTSGLEQYF
cdr3_nt: TGCGCCAGCAGCTTCTCCGGGACTAGCGGGCTCGAGCAGTACTTC

clone_size: -
v_call: TRBV28
j_call: TRBJ2-7
d_call: TRBD1
cdr3_aa: CASTPDRAEQYF
cdr3_nt: TGTGCCAGCACTCCAGACAGGGCCGAGCAGTACTTC

clone_size: -
v_call: TRBV3-1/TRBV3-2
j_call: TRBJ1-3
d_call: -
cdr3_aa: CASSLPRRISGDTIYF
cdr3_nt: TGTGCCAGCAGCCTACCCCGACGGATTTCTGGAGACACCATATATTTT

clone_size: -
v_call: TRBV5-1
j_call: TRBJ2-3
d_call: -
cdr3_aa: CASSLPQGSTDTQYF
cdr3_nt: TGCGCCAGCAGCTTGCCACAGGGTAGCACAGATACGCAGTATTTT

clone_size: -
v_call: TRBV28
j_call: TRBJ1-2
d_call: -
cdr3_aa: CASSSIETVYYGYTF
cdr3_nt: TGTGCCAGCAGTTCCATAGAGACAGTCTACTATGGCTACACCTTC

clone_size: -
v_call: TRBV5-1
j_call: TRBJ2-2
d_call: -
cdr3_aa: CASSLENPGGPGELFF
cdr3_nt: TGCGCCAGCAGCTTGGAAAACCCAGGGGGGCCCGGGGAGCTGTTTTTT

clone_size: -
v_call: TRBV5-1
j_call: TRBJ2-7
d_call: -
cdr3_aa: CASSLTGTYEQYF
cdr3_nt: TGCGCCAGCAGCTTGACAGGGACCTACGAGCAGTACTTC

clone_size: -
v_call: TRBV7-2
j_call: TRBJ2-3
d_call: -
cdr3_aa: CASSSRHTDTQYF
cdr3_nt: TGTGCCAGCAGCTCAAGACACACAGATACGCAGTATTTT

clone_size: few
v_call: TRBV7-9
j_call: TRBJ2-2
d_call: TRBD1
cdr3_aa: CASSLAGTANTGELFF
cdr3_nt: TGTGCCAGCAGCTTAGCTGGGACAGCGAACACCGGGGAGCTGTTTTTT

clone_size: -
v_call: TRBV3-1/TRBV3-2
j_call: TRBJ1-1
d_call: -
cdr3_aa: CASSPQGWGNTEAFF
cdr3_nt: TGTGCCAGCAGCCCACAGGGATGGGGAAACACTGAAGCTTTCTTT

clone_size: -
v_call: TRBV9
j_call: TRBJ2-2
d_call: TRBD2
cdr3_aa: CASSVDGRSTGELFF
cdr3_nt: TGTGCCAGCAGCGTAGACGGGAGGAGTACCGGGGAGCTGTTTTTT